One T cell receptor beta chain is described in this entry. Its antigen is not known. V gave up 4 bases and J gave up 5 bases, with 12 bases separating them. This CDR3 spans 13 amino acids. Germline V gene sequence: CDR1 SQVTM, CDR2 ANQGSEA. Autologous stem cell transplantation was followed by relapse in every patient, and brentuximab vedotin exposure varied. Thawed PBMCs underwent magnetic negative selection to yield purified CD4+ T cells. Data came from immunoSEQ multiplex PCR; TCRdb stores just in-frame clones and leaves some out. The sample shows tens of thousands of clones, 65% to 90% of them seen only once. These data come from a study of PD-1 blockade in classical Hodgkin lymphoma. The study, taken as a whole, reports: Patients who began taking nivolumab under 1 year after ASCT were left out.

This chain links TRBV29-1 with TRBJ1-5; possible D gene TRBD1, 6 bases. The sequence came from a human donor with classical Hodgkin lymphoma. The material was CD4+ T cells from blood, obtained at baseline. The DNA of the CDR3 is TGCAGCGTTGCTGAGGACAGCTATCAGCCCCAGCATTTT. Translation: CSVAEDSYQPQHF.